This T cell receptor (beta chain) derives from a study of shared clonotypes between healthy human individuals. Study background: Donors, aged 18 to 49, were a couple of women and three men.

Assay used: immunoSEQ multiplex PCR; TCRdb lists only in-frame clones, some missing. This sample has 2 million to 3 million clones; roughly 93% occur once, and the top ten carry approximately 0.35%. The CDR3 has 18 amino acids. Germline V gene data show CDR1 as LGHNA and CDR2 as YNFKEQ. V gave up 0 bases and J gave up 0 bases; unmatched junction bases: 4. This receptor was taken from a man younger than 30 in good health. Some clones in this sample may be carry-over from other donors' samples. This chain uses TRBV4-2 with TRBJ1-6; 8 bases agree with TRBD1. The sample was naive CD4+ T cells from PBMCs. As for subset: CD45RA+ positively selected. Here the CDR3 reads CASSQDSTGVSYNSPLHF. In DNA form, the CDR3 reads TGTGCCAGCAGCCAAGATTCGACAGGGGTCTCCTATAATTCACCCCTCCACTTT.